This T cell receptor beta chain was identified in a study of cytomegalovirus exposure and HLA in healthy donors (dated by TCRdb to between 2016 and 2019). In the study overall: An earlier analysis of some 600 of the donors reported roughly 300 Gb of sequence data and 117 million unique TCR beta sequences obtained from roughly 170 million T cells. An early release that covered about 600 HLA-typed donors contained approximately 300 gigabases of sequencing data and around 80 million unique TCR sequences. Of the approximately 400 genotyped donors, approximately 83% fell in the genetic ancestry cluster associated with self-reported Caucasian donors. The study was designed to test whether signatures of past pathogen exposure could be identified by cataloging public T cell receptors. Using immunosequencing, the study profiled T cell repertoires from 640 or so subjects and related those repertoires to cytomegalovirus serostatus. In addition to the first cohort of 666 subjects, a separate validation cohort of about 120 different subjects was used. To predict cytomegalovirus infection status, the study brought together high-throughput TCR immunosequencing, statistical association of individual TCRs with disease status, and machine learning. To study patterns of TCR occurrence, a later analysis re-analyzed previously published TCR beta repertoires from just over 650 donors and added high-resolution HLA genotyping. Rather than using new phenotypic data, the later analysis identified candidate immune exposures from TCR beta sequences and from how often those sequences occurred across donors. An earlier analysis of approximately 580 of the donors used high-throughput TCR beta sequencing to judge whether each TCR beta V gene segment behaved as functional or pseudogenic. Alongside the repertoire data, information on donor age, sex, ethnicity and CMV serostatus was compiled. A later genetic analysis used genome-wide SNP genotypes for about 60% of the 666 donors, treating that subset as a discovery cohort. Every repertoire in the discovery cohort had been generated on one and the same sequencing platform. Both class I and class II loci were covered by HLA typing, at four-digit resolution. The number of donors typed differed by locus, with about 629-630 for A, B, C, DRB1 and DQB1, over 500 for DQA1, 600 to 610 for DPA1, and roughly 450 for DPB1. About five DR-DQ haplotypes were treated as single units for association and clustering because of strong linkage in the cohort. Among roughly 400 genotyped donors of the cohort, an average of around 250,000 unique TCR beta nucleotide sequences was sequenced per donor, of which about 20% were non-productive.

The method was the immunoSEQ multiplex PCR assay. A mixture of 60 forward primers for TCR Vbeta segments and 13 reverse primers for TCR Jbeta segments was used in the multiplex PCR. The CDR3 region of rearranged TCR beta genes was amplified from genomic DNA by a multiplex PCR assay. On the Illumina HiSeq System, the amplified TCR beta libraries were sequenced as 87-base-pair reads. Per the authors' processing: A later analysis tallied around 80 million unique TCR beta chains across the 660 or so repertoires, and around 12 million of those chains were shared by two or more donors. Raw reads were error-corrected and collapsed into unique sequences by a nearest-neighbor algorithm in which closely related sequences were merged to remove PCR and sequencing errors. To assign V, D and J gene segments, CDR3 sequences were aligned to IMGT reference sequences. For a sequence to be retained, at least a six-nucleotide match to both a V gene segment and a J gene segment was required. A rearrangement was called productive if the CDR3 had no stop codons and remained in frame with V and J, and every other rearrangement was called non-productive. CDR3 was defined according to IMGT convention as the region running from the second conserved V-encoded cysteine to the conserved J-encoded phenylalanine. In an earlier analysis of more than 550 of the donors, sequences lacking an unambiguous match to a single V gene segment were excluded. In an earlier analysis of several hundred of the donors, V segments were called functional above 56.7% productive rearrangements and were called segregating when the between-donor standard deviation exceeded 5%. To diagnose cytomegalovirus status from the catalog of TCR beta chain sequences, a statistical classification framework was built. A later analysis assigned V and J genes by comparing TCR nucleotide sequences with IMGT/GENE-DB human TR gene sequences. A later analysis assigned CDR3 sequences and most-parsimonious VDJ recombination scenarios with the TCRdist pipeline. In a later analysis, each TCR beta chain was defined by its CDR3 amino acid sequence together with its V-gene family, and reads lacking a unique V-gene family were excluded. A later analysis removed 592 highly shared, low-generation-probability nucleotide sequences to deal with suspected cross-contamination and a sequencing artifact. For each public chain, a later analysis derived a clonal expansion index from normalized ranks of inferred template counts within each repertoire. In a later analysis, generation probabilities were computed with a VDJ recombination model fitted to out-of-frame rearrangements, and the resulting probabilities were checked against IGoR. A later analysis scored TCR-TCR, TCR-HLA and TCR-CMV co-occurrence with hypergeometric tests, applying a repertoire-size bias correction to TCR pairs. In a later analysis, false discovery rates were estimated by permuting HLA or CMV assignments 20 times. In a later analysis, co-occurring TCRs were grouped with DBSCAN, and TCRdist sequence similarity was added when clustering was performed within HLA-allele-positive subsets. For co-occurrence clustering, repertoires with fewer than 30,000 or more than 120,000 public chains were excluded, along with five repertoires with anomalous nucleotide sharing. Entries here come from immuneACCESS through TCRdb and include only in-frame sequences with V and J called. Some clones fail to appear in such tables; in the studies checked, an unresolved V gene covers under half of the shortfall, and the cause of the remainder is unknown. V, J and clone size reflect that table, while D and trimming were determined from the DNA. The sample contains about 180,000 clones, 60% to 80% of them found a single time. The top ten constitute approximately 6% of the sample.

The cohort comprised several hundred healthy bone marrow donors. All cohort members were sampled while nominally healthy, although unrecorded immune exposures were likely present. The donor was CMV seropositive and belonged to the group of 250 to 300 seropositive cohort members. A peripheral blood sample was collected from each donor, and TCR beta sequencing was performed on peripheral blood mononuclear cells. The Qiagen DNeasy Blood Extraction Kit was used to extract genomic DNA from the blood cell samples. General study outcomes and caveats: Strong co-occurrence of HLA alleles, especially DR and DQ, made assigning TCR associations to individual alleles difficult. A further reported finding was that TCR beta sequences accurately predicted the HLA-A and HLA-B alleles for most subjects in the first cohort. Some IMGT-functional V segments, including TRBV6-2 and TRBV6-3, could not be told apart with the 87-base-pair reads, so those segments were excluded. A later analysis reported that several top co-occurrence clusters appeared linked to parvovirus B19, influenza, CMV and Epstein-Barr virus. Because HLA typing was missing for some donors at each locus, association tests included only the typed subset. In vitro tests confirmed that a few of the cytomegalovirus-associated TCR beta chains recognize cytomegalovirus antigens. V-gene and J-gene trimming of TCR beta chains was associated with a missense DCLRE1C variant in a later genetic analysis, and the association was replicated in an independent cohort. Only TCR beta chains were sequenced in this cohort, and the absence of alpha or paired-chain data limited detectable features. In an earlier analysis of about 550 of the donors, most TCR beta V segments were observed in productive rearrangements about 90% or about 30% of the time, broadly matching IMGT annotations. A later analysis found that HLA-associated TCR beta chains were more clonally expanded and had lower generation probabilities than equally common non-associated chains. While some public TCRs were present in many individuals, most TCR sequences turned up only very rarely across donors. Correlated functional status among segregating V segments might be attributable to linkage disequilibrium, but an unknown experimental factor could not be ruled out. A cluster of highly shared sequence variants was judged likely to be a technical artifact of the sequencing pipeline. A later genetic analysis reported fewer N-insertions in productive TCRs among donors in an Asian-associated ancestry cluster than the roughly 650-donor mean. According to a later analysis, most CMV-associated TCR beta chains appeared to be HLA-restricted, and the HLA associations seemed to be driven largely by CMV exposure. A later analysis found that TCR association rates varied across HLA loci, with DRB1 alleles showing the most associated TCRs and HLA-C alleles the fewest. According to the authors, the approach could potentially be generalized to other disease states and immunological phenotypes. At a false discovery rate of 0.05, a later analysis linked approximately 18,000 TCR beta sequences to specific HLA alleles. The classifier was reported to diagnose cytomegalovirus status with high specificity and sensitivity in both the original cohort and the validation cohort. The earlier analysis of approximately 540 of the donors excluded roughly 17 rarely observed V segments, including chromosome 9 orphons, because counts were too low. The presence/absence analyses assumed that sequencing depth was roughly uniform across donors, and that assumption may not be true. A total of 150 or so TCR beta chains were listed by the study as associated with cytomegalovirus. The only immune exposure information available for the cohort was CMV serostatus.

From cysteine to phenylalanine, the CDR3 is 16 amino acids long. The read is trimmed to its CDR3 DNA, 48 bases read in frame from base 1. CDR1 is given as SGDLS and CDR2 as YYNGEE, both from the germline V gene. Trimming takes 0 bases off V and 5 bases off J; junction bases not matched to a gene: 1. In the case of this clone: The antigen it recognizes is unknown. No base quality information exists; no much larger clone differs at one position. Additional DNA sequences in this sample encode the identical CDR3.

What was sequenced was PBMCs. The source is a middle-aged man in good health and CMV-seropositive. Here the chain combines TRBV9 and TRBJ2-2, with 13 bases matching TRBD2. The CDR3 amino acid sequence is: CASSVGTSGSTGELFF. The nucleotides read TGTGCCAGCAGCGTAGGGACTAGCGGGAGTACCGGGGAGCTGTTTTTT.